This T cell receptor (beta chain) originates from a study of long-term antiretroviral therapy in people with HIV. Study-level information: Collection dates of the earliest samples fall about a decade before the 2015 immediate-ART recommendation.

Notes on the study in general: Diversity went up after ART and still fell short of transplant donor controls.

A word on this clone: Its antigen is as yet unknown.

This was the immunoSEQ v3.0 assay at survey level. Some clones are missing from TCRdb's copy, which holds only in-frame ones; the method was immunoSEQ multiplex PCR. The data contain 8,000 to 10,000 clones, 84% of them singletons. CDR1 SGHTA and CDR2 FQGNSA come from the germline V gene. Trimming cost V 5 bases and J 0 bases; bases outside gene matches: 11. CDR3 length: 18 amino acids. Each contributor possessed a minimum of one pre-ART and a minimum of two post-ART PBMC samples. The rearrangement uses TRBV7-2 and TRBJ2-3; the match to TRBD2 covers 10 bases. This specimen consisted of unsorted PBMCs, obtained 0.3 years before starting antiretroviral therapy. The sequence was collected from a man younger than 40 with HIV. The DNA of the CDR3 is TGTGCCAGCAGCGGGAGTAGCGGGGGGAAAATGAGCACAGATACGCAGTATTTT. Its protein product is CASSGSSGGKMSTDTQYF.